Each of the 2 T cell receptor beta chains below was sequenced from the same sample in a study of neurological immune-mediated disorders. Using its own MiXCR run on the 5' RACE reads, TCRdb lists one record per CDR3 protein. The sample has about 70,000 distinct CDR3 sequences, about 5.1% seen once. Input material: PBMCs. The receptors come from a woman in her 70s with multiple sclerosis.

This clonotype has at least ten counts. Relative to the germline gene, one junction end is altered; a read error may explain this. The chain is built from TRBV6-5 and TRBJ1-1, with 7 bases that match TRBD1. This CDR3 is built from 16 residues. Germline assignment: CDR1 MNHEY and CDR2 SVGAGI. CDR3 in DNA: TGTGCCAGCAGTCCCCAGACAGGGTGGGTGAAAACTGAAGCTTTCTTT. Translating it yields CASSPQTGWVKTEAFF.

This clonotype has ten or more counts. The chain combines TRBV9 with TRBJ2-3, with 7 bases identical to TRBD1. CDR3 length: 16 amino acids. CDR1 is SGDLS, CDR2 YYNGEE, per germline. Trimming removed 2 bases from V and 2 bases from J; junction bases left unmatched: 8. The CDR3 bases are TGTGCCAGCAGCGTTTCCACCGGGACAGCCACAGATACGCAGTATTTT. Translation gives CASSVSTGTATDTQYF.